What follows is one T cell receptor beta chain and its context. The target antigen is unknown. The data derive from a study of CD8+CD57+ T cells in acquired aplastic anemia. The wider study: Mean DNA quantity obtained from sorted CD4+ and CD8+ cells was around 3.2 ug. Healthy donor sequencing depth: 8.5 million to 10.8 million CD4+, some 12 million CD8+ reads. Findings and caveats of the study: Patients versus controls showed no significant CD8+ Simpson's diversity difference. Approximately 30 CD8+ CDR3 sequences were shared between patients and controls.

Investigators profiled TCR beta VDJ and CDR3 from genomic DNA template. MiXCR, applied by TCRdb to the reads, yields one record per CDR3 protein. The sample lists about 81,000 distinct CDR3 sequences; approximately 45% were seen once. CDR3 length equals 16 residues. With V trimmed by 0 bases and J by 0 bases, 2 bases remained unmatched. Germline V gene sequence: CDR1 SGHRS, CDR2 YFSETQ. This clonotype was obtained from a human donor in good health, serving as a control. V usage is TRBV5-1 and J usage is TRBJ2-3; 9 nucleotides line up with TRBD2. Sample: sorted CD4+, CD8+, or CD8+CD57+ T cells (not recorded which) from PBMCs. CDR3 in amino acids: CASSLASGASTDTQYF. In DNA form, the CDR3 reads TGCGCCAGCAGCTTGGCTAGCGGGGCTAGCACAGATACGCAGTATTTT. The complete variable domain, with remaining parts taken from reference TRBV5-1 and TRBJ2-3, reads KAGVTQTPRYLIKTRGQQVTLSCSPISGHRSVSWYQQTPGQGLQFLFEYFSETQRNKGNFPGRFSGRQFSNSRSEMNVSTLELGDSALYLCASSLASGASTDTQYFGPGTRLTVL.